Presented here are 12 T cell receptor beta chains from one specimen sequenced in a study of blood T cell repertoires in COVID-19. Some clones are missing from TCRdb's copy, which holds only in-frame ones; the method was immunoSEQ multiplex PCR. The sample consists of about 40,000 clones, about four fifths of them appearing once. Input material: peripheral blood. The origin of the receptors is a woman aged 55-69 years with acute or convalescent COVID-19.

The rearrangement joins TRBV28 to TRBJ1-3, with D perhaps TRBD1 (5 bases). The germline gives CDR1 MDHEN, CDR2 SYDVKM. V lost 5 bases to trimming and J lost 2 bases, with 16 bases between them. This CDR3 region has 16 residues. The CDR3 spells CASSRRLTATGNTIYF. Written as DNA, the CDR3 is TGTGCCAGCAGTCGTCGATTGACAGCTACTGGAAACACCATATATTTT.

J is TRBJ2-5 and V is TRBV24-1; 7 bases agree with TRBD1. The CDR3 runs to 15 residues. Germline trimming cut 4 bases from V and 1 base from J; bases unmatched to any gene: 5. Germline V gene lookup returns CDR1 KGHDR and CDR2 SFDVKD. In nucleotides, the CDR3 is TGTGCCACCAGTGAACTCCGGGACAGCCAAGAGACCCAGTACTTC. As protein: CATSELRDSQETQYF.

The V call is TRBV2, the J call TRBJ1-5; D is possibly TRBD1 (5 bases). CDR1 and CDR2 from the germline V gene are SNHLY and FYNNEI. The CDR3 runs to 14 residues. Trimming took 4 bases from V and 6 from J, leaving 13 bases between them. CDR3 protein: CASSANAGRQPQHF. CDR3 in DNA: TGTGCCAGCAGTGCTAATGCAGGGCGTCAGCCCCAGCATTTT.

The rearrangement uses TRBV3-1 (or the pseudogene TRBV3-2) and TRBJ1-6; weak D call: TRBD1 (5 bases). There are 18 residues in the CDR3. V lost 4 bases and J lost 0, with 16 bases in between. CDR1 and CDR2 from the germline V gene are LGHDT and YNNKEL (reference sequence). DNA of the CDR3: TGTGCCAGCAGCCCCCCGGCGGGGGGAAGCTCCTATAATTCACCCCTCCACTTT. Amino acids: CASSPPAGGSSYNSPLHF.

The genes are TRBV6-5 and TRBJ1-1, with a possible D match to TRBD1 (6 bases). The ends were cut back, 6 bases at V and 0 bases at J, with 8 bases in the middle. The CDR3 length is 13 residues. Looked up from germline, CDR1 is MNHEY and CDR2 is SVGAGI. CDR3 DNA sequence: TGTGCCAGCAGAGGACAGTTGAACACTGAAGCTTTCTTT. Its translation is CASRGQLNTEAFF.

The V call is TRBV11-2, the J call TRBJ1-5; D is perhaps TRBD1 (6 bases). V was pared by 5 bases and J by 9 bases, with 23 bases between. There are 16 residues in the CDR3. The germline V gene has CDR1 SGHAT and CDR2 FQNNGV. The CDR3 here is CASSAHTTGPVRPQHF. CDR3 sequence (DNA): TGTGCCAGCAGCGCCCACACAACAGGGCCCGTGAGGCCCCAGCATTTT.

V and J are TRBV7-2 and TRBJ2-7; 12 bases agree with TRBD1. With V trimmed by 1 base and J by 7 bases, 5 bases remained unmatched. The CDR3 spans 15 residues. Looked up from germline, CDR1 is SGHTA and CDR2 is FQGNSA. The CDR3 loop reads CASSLGGQGAREQYF. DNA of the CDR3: TGTGCCAGCAGCTTAGGGGGACAGGGGGCACGGGAGCAGTACTTC.

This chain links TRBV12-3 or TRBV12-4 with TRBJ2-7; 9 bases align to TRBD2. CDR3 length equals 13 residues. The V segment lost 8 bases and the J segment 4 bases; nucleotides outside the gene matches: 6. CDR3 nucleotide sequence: TGTGCCAGCTCTGGTCTAGCGGGGTACGAGCAGTACTTC. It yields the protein CASSGLAGYEQYF.

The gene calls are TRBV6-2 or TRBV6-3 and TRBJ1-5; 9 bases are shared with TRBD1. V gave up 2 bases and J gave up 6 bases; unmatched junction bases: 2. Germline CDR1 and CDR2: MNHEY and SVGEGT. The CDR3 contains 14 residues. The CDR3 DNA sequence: TGTGCCAGCAGTTACAGACAGGGGGGTCAGCCCCAGCATTTT. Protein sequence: CASSYRQGGQPQHF.

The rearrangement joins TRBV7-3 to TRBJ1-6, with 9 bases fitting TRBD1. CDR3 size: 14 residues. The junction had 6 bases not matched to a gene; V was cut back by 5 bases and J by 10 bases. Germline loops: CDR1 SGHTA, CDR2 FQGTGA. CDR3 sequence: CASSNRGPESPLHF. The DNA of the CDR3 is TGTGCCAGCAGCAACAGGGGGCCCGAATCACCCCTCCACTTT.

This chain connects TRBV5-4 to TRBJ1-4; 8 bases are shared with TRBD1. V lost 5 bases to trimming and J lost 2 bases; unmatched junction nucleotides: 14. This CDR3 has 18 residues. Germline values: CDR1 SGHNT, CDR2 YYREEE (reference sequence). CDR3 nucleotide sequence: TGTGCCAGCAGTCCGAACGCACGGACAGGGCGGACTAATGAAAAACTGTTTTTT. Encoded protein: CASSPNARTGRTNEKLFF.

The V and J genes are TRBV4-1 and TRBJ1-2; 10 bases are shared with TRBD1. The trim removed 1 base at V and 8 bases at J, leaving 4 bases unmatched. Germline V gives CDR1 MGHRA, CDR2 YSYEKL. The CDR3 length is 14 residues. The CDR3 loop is CASSQVGTGAGYTF. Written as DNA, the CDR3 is TGCGCCAGCAGCCAAGTGGGGACAGGGGCCGGCTACACCTTC.